Listed below are T cell receptor beta chains from one sample, sequenced in a study of shared clonotypes between healthy human individuals. Sequencing used immunoSEQ multiplex PCR; TCRdb keeps in-frame clones, though not all of them. The sample carries approximately 500,000 clones, almost 97% recorded once. Sequenced input: naive CD4+ T cells sorted from blood. These receptors all stem from a woman aged 25 to 45 in good health. The CDR3 runs from the conserved cysteine through the conserved F or W. Each record gives: clone size, D gene, V gene, J gene, CDR3 DNA, CDR3 protein. A D gene is named only where the DNA matches it firmly. Size tells how often a clone was seen (once, few, many) or the class of an expanded clone, and some rows leave it out.

clone_size: NA
d_call: TRBD2
v_call: TRBV28
j_call: TRBJ2-7
cdr3_nt: TGTGCCAGCAGCCCTTTGTGGCGGGAGTCGGTCGAGCAGTACTTC
cdr3_aa: CASSPLWRESVEQYF

clone_size: NA
d_call: TRBD1
v_call: TRBV28
j_call: TRBJ1-3
cdr3_nt: TGTGCCAGCAGTTTCAGGGGGGTAGGTGGAAACACCATATATTTT
cdr3_aa: CASSFRGVGGNTIYF

clone_size: NA
d_call: TRBD1
v_call: TRBV19
j_call: TRBJ1-5
cdr3_nt: TGTGCCAGTAGTATGCCGGACAGGGCTTATCAGCCCCAGCATTTT
cdr3_aa: CASSMPDRAYQPQHF

clone_size: NA
d_call: TRBD2
v_call: TRBV5-8
j_call: TRBJ2-7
cdr3_nt: TGTGCCAGCAGTACCGGGGGGGCGACCTACGAGCAGTACTTC
cdr3_aa: CASSTGGATYEQYF

clone_size: NA
d_call: NA
v_call: TRBV7-2
j_call: TRBJ1-1
cdr3_nt: TGTGCCAGCAGCTTAGCCACAGGGACTGAAGCTTTCTTT
cdr3_aa: CASSLATGTEAFF

clone_size: NA
d_call: TRBD2
v_call: TRBV2
j_call: TRBJ2-3
cdr3_nt: TGTGCCAGCGTGGGACTAGCTGTAGATACGCAGTATTTT
cdr3_aa: CASVGLAVDTQYF

clone_size: NA
d_call: NA
v_call: TRBV11-2
j_call: TRBJ1-2
cdr3_nt: TGTGCCAGAAGCTTTGGACAAAACTATGGCTACACCTTC
cdr3_aa: CARSFGQNYGYTF

clone_size: NA
d_call: NA
v_call: TRBV6-1
j_call: TRBJ1-5
cdr3_nt: TGTGCCAGCCTGGGTCCCAACGGAAATCAGCCCCAGCATTTT
cdr3_aa: CASLGPNGNQPQHF

clone_size: NA
d_call: TRBD1
v_call: TRBV11-2
j_call: TRBJ1-5
cdr3_nt: TGTGCCAGCAGCTCCAACAGGGGTAGGTGGCCCCAGCATTTT
cdr3_aa: CASSSNRGRWPQHF

clone_size: NA
d_call: NA
v_call: TRBV7-6
j_call: TRBJ2-5
cdr3_nt: TGTGCCAGCAGCCGCGAGGAGCCGCTGGCCCAGTACTTC
cdr3_aa: CASSREEPLAQYF

clone_size: NA
d_call: NA
v_call: TRBV29-1
j_call: TRBJ1-4
cdr3_nt: TGCAGCGTTGAAGCGGGGCAGGGGGAAAAACTGTTTTTT
cdr3_aa: CSVEAGQGEKLFF

clone_size: NA
d_call: NA
v_call: TRBV7-2
j_call: TRBJ2-1
cdr3_nt: TGTGCCAGCAGCTTAGTCTCCGGTGAGCAGTTCTTC
cdr3_aa: CASSLVSGEQFF

clone_size: NA
d_call: TRBD1
v_call: TRBV28
j_call: TRBJ1-2
cdr3_nt: TGTGCCAGCATAGGGGGCTACTATGGCTACACCTTC
cdr3_aa: CASIGGYYGYTF

clone_size: NA
d_call: NA
v_call: TRBV14
j_call: TRBJ2-1
cdr3_nt: TGTGCCAGCAGCCAGGACCTGTGGTCCTACAATGAGCAGTTCTTC
cdr3_aa: CASSQDLWSYNEQFF

clone_size: NA
d_call: NA
v_call: TRBV7-5
j_call: TRBJ1-3
cdr3_nt: TGTGTCAGAAGCGGCCGACGGCGGGTTGACTCTGGAAACACCATATATTTT
cdr3_aa: CVRSGRRRVDSGNTIYF

clone_size: NA
d_call: TRBD2
v_call: TRBV19
j_call: TRBJ2-7
cdr3_nt: TGTGCCAGTAGTTCTAGCGGGATGTCATTCTACGAGCAGTACTTC
cdr3_aa: CASSSSGMSFYEQYF

clone_size: NA
d_call: NA
v_call: TRBV18
j_call: TRBJ1-3
cdr3_nt: TGTGCCAGCTCACCTACGGTGGGGGATTTTGGAAACACCATATATTTT
cdr3_aa: CASSPTVGDFGNTIYF

clone_size: NA
d_call: NA
v_call: TRBV5-4
j_call: TRBJ1-6
cdr3_nt: TGTGCCAGCAGCTTGGATAGTGGGCGAAATAAACACTTT
cdr3_aa: CASSLDSGRNKHF

clone_size: NA
d_call: NA
v_call: TRBV11-2
j_call: TRBJ2-7
cdr3_nt: TGTGCCAGCGCTATGAGTGAAGAGCTCGAGCAGTACTTC
cdr3_aa: CASAMSEELEQYF

clone_size: NA
d_call: TRBD1
v_call: TRBV6-1
j_call: TRBJ1-6
cdr3_nt: TGTGCCAGCAGTGATCAGGGGGCCAATTCACCCCTCCACTTT
cdr3_aa: CASSDQGANSPLHF

clone_size: NA
d_call: TRBD1
v_call: TRBV19
j_call: TRBJ1-5
cdr3_nt: TGTGCCAGTAGTCCCCTCGGGACAGGGGTTCAGCCCCAGCATTTT
cdr3_aa: CASSPLGTGVQPQHF

clone_size: NA
d_call: NA
v_call: TRBV28
j_call: TRBJ1-1
cdr3_nt: TGTGCCAGCAGCTTTCTTGGACAGCTCAAAGCTTTCTTT
cdr3_aa: CASSFLGQLKAFF

clone_size: NA
d_call: TRBD1
v_call: TRBV19
j_call: TRBJ1-4
cdr3_nt: TGTGCCAGTAAAAACCAGGGGGCCGGGTATGAAAAACTGTTTTTT
cdr3_aa: CASKNQGAGYEKLFF

clone_size: NA
d_call: NA
v_call: TRBV27
j_call: TRBJ2-2
cdr3_nt: TGTGCCAGCAGTTTAAGTTCGGAGACTCCATTGCCCACCGGGGAGCTGTTTTTT
cdr3_aa: CASSLSSETPLPTGELFF

clone_size: NA
d_call: NA
v_call: TRBV10-3
j_call: TRBJ2-1
cdr3_nt: TGTGCCATCAGTGACCAACAGGGCCTCCACAATGAGCAGTTCTTC
cdr3_aa: CAISDQQGLHNEQFF

clone_size: NA
d_call: NA
v_call: TRBV5-5
j_call: TRBJ1-4
cdr3_nt: TGTGCCAGCAGCTTGGTGGCAGGGGATAATGAAAAACTGTTTTTT
cdr3_aa: CASSLVAGDNEKLFF

clone_size: few
d_call: NA
v_call: TRBV28
j_call: TRBJ2-7
cdr3_nt: TGTGCCAGCAGTTTACCAGGGTTCGAGCAGTACTTC
cdr3_aa: CASSLPGFEQYF

clone_size: once
d_call: TRBD2
v_call: TRBV6-1
j_call: TRBJ2-4
cdr3_nt: TGTGCCAGCAGTGCTTTGACTAGCGGGAGTTCCAAAAACATTCAGTACTTC
cdr3_aa: CASSALTSGSSKNIQYF

clone_size: NA
d_call: TRBD2
v_call: TRBV6-5
j_call: TRBJ2-7
cdr3_nt: TGTGCCAGCTCGGCGGGAGGGGCCCTCGAGCAGTACTTC
cdr3_aa: CASSAGGALEQYF